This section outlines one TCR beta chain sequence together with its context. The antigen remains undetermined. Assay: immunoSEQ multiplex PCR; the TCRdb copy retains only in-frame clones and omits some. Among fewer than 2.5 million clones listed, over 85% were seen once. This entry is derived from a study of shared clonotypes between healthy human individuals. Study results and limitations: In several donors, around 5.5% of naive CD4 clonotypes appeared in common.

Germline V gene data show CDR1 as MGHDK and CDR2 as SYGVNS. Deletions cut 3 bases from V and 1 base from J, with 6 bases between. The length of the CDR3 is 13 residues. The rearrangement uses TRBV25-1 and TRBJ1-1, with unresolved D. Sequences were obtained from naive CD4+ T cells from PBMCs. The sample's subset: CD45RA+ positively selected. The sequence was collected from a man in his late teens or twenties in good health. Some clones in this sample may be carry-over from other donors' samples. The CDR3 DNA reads TGTGCCAGCAGTGATACAGCGAACACTGAAGCTTTCTTT. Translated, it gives CASSDTANTEAFF.